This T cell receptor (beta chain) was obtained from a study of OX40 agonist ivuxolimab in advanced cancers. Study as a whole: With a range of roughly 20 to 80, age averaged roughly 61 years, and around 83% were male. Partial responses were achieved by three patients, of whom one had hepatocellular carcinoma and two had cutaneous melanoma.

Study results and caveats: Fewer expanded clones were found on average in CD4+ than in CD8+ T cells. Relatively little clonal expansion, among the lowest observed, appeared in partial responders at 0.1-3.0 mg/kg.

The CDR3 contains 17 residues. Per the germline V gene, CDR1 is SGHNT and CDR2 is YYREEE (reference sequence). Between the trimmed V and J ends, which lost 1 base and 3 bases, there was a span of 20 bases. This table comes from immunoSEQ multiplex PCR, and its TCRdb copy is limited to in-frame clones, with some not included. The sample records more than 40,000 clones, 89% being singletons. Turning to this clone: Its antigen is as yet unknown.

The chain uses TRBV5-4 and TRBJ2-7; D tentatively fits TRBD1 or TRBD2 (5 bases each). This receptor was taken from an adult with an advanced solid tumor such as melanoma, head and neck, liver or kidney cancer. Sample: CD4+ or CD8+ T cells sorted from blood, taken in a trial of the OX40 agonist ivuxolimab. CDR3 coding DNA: TGTGCCAGCAGCTTGAAGGCTCCGGGACCGATCCTCTACGAGCAGTACTTC. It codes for CASSLKAPGPILYEQYF.